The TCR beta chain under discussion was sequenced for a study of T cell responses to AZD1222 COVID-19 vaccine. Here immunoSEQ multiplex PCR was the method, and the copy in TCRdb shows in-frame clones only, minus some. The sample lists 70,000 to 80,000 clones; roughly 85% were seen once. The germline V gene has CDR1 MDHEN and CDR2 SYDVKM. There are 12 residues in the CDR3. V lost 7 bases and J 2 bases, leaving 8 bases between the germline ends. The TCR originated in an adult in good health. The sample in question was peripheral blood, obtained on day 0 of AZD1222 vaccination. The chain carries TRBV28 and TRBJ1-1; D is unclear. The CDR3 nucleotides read TGTGCCAGCACCTCCCTTAACACTGAAGCTTTCTTT. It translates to CASTSLNTEAFF.